These T cell receptor beta chains were read from a single sample in a study of T-cell memory formation after mild COVID-19. TCRdb redid the calling of the 5' RACE reads with MiXCR, one entry per CDR3 protein. The sample carries around 410,000 distinct CDR3 sequences, more than 20% recorded once. Input material: PBMCs or a T cell subset sorted from them (not recorded which). The source is an adult woman who had mild COVID-19 (a few samples of this study predate the infection). Cell type and time point are not known. Each CDR3 is given with its conserved first and last residue. The D gene is left open where the match is weak. Size tells how often a clone was seen (once, few, many) or the class of an expanded clone, and some rows leave it out.

>TRBJ2-4|few|.|TRBV12-3/TRBV12-4
TGTGCCAGCAGTTTAGTGGGGTTGGGCAAAAACATTCAGTACTTC
CASSLVGLGKNIQYF
>TRBJ2-1|many|TRBD2|TRBV12-3/TRBV12-4
TGTGCCAGCAGTCCTAGCGGGAACCTCCGGGATGAGCAGTTCTTC
CASSPSGNLRDEQFF
>TRBJ2-7|few|.|TRBV7-9
TGTGCCAGCGCGGTCACGCACCCCTACGAGCAGTACTTC
CASAVTHPYEQYF
>TRBJ2-2|few|.|TRBV20-1
TGCAGTGCTTCGGATTCTGTTAACTACGGGGAGCTGTTTTTT
CSASDSVNYGELFF
>TRBJ1-6|.|TRBD1|TRBV4-3
TGCGCCAGCAGCCAAGATCGGGACAGTGGAAATTCACCCCTCCACTTT
CASSQDRDSGNSPLHF
>TRBJ2-1|few|.|TRBV7-6
TGTGCCAGCAGCTCATCAGGCAGGGTACGCTCCTACAATGAGCAGTTCTTC
CASSSSGRVRSYNEQFF
>TRBJ2-3|once|TRBD2|TRBV10-3
TGTGCCATCAGTGCCGAAAAAGCGGGAGGTCACACAGATACGCAGTATTTT
CAISAEKAGGHTDTQYF
>TRBJ1-1|.|TRBD1|TRBV5-1
TGCGCCAGCAGCTCCCGCCTGGACAGGGGGCGAAAGGACACTGAAGCTTTCTTT
CASSSRLDRGRKDTEAFF
>TRBJ2-3|few|TRBD2|TRBV12-3/TRBV12-4
TGTGCCAGCAGTTCGGAGACTAGCGGGGGGCTGGGGCCAGATACGCAGTATTTT
CASSSETSGGLGPDTQYF
>TRBJ2-1|.|TRBD2|TRBV24-1
TGTGCCACCAGTGGACTAGCGGGAGGGCACGAGCAGTTCTTC
CATSGLAGGHEQFF
>TRBJ2-1|few|.|TRBV2
TGTGCCAGCAGTGAACCTAAAGTCTACGGTGAGCAGTTCTTC
CASSEPKVYGEQFF
>TRBJ2-5|.|TRBD1|TRBV6-2/TRBV6-3
TGTGCCAGCACCATATCGACAGGGAGAAAGACCCAGTACTTC
CASTISTGRKTQYF
>TRBJ2-3|.|.|TRBV7-8
TGTGCCAGCAGCTTACCCCTGGGAGATACGCAGTATTTT
CASSLPLGDTQYF
>TRBJ2-7|.|TRBD2|TRBV28
TGTGCCAGCAGTCTCAGCGGGAGGGCCCACAACGAGCAGTACTTC
CASSLSGRAHNEQYF
>TRBJ1-4|.|.|TRBV12-3/TRBV12-4
TGTGCCAGCAGCCCAGCCTGGGTTACTAATGAAAAACTGTTTTTT
CASSPAWVTNEKLFF
>TRBJ2-3|once|.|TRBV2
TGTGCCAGCAGTGTTTGGGTTACTAGCACAGATACGCAGTATTTT
CASSVWVTSTDTQYF
>TRBJ2-5|few|TRBD1|TRBV6-5
TGTGCCAGCAGTGATCGGGACAGGGTGGAGACCCAGTACTTC
CASSDRDRVETQYF
>TRBJ2-7|.|.|TRBV2
TGTGCCAGCACCGACGGGGAATCCTACGAGCAGTACTTC
CASTDGESYEQYF
>TRBJ2-7|few|.|TRBV24-1
TGTGCCACCAGTGATGGGGCCTCCTACGAGCAGTACTTC
CATSDGASYEQYF
>TRBJ1-1|.|.|TRBV20-1
TGCAGTGCTAGAGATCAAGAGAGGGGCACTGAAGCTTTCTTT
CSARDQERGTEAFF
>TRBJ2-5|few|TRBD2|TRBV7-7
TGTGCTAGCAGCATGACTAGCGGGAGAGGGGAGACCCAGTACTTC
CASSMTSGRGETQYF
>TRBJ2-3|many|TRBD1|TRBV7-8
TGTGCCAGCAGCGCTACCGGGACAGGGGGCACAGATACGCAGTATTTT
CASSATGTGGTDTQYF
>TRBJ2-5|.|.|TRBV12-3/TRBV12-4
TGTGCCAGCAGTGCCTCTAGCGTCCCAACAGGGGAGACCCAGTACTTC
CASSASSVPTGETQYF
>TRBJ1-1|.|.|TRBV27
TGTGCCAGCAGTTTAAACCGATACACTGAAGCTTTCTTT
CASSLNRYTEAFF